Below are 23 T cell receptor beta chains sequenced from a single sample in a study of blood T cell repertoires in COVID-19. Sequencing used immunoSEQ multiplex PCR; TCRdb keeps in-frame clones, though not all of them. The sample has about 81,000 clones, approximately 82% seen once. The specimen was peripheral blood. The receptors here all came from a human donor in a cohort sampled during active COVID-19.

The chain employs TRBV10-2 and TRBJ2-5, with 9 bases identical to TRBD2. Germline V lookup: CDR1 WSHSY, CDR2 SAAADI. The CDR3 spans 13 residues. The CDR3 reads CACGGGAPETQYF. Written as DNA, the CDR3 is TGCGCATGTGGCGGGGGGGCCCCGGAGACCCAGTACTTC.

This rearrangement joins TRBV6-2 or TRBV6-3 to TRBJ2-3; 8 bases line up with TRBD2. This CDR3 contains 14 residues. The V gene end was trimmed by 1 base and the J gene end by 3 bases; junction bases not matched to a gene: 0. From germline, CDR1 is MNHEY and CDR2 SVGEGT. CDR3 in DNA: TGTGCCAGCAGTTACTTAGCGGGGACAGATACGCAGTATTTT. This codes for CASSYLAGTDTQYF.

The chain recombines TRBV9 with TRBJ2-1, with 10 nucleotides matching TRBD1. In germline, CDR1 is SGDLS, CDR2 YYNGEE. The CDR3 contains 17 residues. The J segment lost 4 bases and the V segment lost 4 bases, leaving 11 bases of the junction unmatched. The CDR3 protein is CASSPHTRDRGYNEQFF. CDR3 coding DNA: TGTGCCAGCAGCCCTCATACCCGGGACAGGGGTTACAATGAGCAGTTCTTC.

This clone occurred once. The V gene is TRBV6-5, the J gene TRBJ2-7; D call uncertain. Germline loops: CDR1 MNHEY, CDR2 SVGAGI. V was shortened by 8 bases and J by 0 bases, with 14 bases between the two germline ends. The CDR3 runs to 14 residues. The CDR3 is CASSKGPGSYEQYF. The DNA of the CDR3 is TGTGCCAGCTCGAAAGGCCCAGGCTCCTACGAGCAGTACTTC.

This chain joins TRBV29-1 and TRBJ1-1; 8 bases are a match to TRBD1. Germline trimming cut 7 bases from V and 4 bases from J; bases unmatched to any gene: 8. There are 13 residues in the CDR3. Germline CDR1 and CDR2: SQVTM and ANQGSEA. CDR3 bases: TGCAGCGCAAGCAGGGGGCGCGGCACTGAAGCTTTCTTT. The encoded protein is CSASRGRGTEAFF.

CDR3 protein: CASSRDRGHNEQFF. In DNA, the CDR3 is TGTGCCAGCAGCCGTGACAGGGGACACAATGAGCAGTTCTTC. The chain recombines TRBV7-9 with TRBJ2-1; TRBD1 aligns across 8 bases. V shed 5 bases and J 5 bases; nucleotides not matched to a gene: 5. The CDR3 covers 14 residues. CDR1 is SEHNR, CDR2 FQNEAQ, per germline (reference sequence).

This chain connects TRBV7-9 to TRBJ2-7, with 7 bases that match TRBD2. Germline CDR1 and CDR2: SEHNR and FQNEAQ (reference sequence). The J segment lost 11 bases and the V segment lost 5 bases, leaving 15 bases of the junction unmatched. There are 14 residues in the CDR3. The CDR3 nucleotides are TGTGCCAGCAGCCCCGGGGGGTTTCCCGTAAATAAGTACTTC. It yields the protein CASSPGGFPVNKYF.

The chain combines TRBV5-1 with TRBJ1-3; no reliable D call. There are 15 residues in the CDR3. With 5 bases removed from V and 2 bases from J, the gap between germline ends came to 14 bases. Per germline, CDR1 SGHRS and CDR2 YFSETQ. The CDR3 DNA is TGCGCCAGCAGACTCAGTGGCGGGGCTGGAAACACCATATATTTT. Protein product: CASRLSGGAGNTIYF.

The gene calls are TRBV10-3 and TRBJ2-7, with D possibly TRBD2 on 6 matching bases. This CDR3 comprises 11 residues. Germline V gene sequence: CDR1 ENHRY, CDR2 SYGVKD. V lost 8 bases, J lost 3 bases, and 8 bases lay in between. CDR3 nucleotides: TGTGCCATCCGGGGGAACTACGAGCAGTACTTC. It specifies CAIRGNYEQYF.

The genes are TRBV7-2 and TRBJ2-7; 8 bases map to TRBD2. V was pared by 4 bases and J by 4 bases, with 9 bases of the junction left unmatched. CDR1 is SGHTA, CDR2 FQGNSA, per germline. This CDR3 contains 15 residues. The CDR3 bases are TGTGCCAGCAGCTCCCACCTTGCGGGGGGATACGAGCAGTACTTC. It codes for CASSSHLAGGYEQYF.

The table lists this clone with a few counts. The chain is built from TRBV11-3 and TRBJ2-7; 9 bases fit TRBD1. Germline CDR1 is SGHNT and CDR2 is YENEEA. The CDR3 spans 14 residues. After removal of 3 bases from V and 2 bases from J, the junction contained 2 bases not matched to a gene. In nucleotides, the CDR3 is TGTGCCAGCAGCTTGACAGGGGGACCCTACGAGCAGTACTTC. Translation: CASSLTGGPYEQYF.

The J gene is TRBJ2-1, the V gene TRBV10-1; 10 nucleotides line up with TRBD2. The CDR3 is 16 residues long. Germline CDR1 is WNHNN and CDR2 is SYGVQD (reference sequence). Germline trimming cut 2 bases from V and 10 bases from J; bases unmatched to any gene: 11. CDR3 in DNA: TGCGCCAGCAGTGAGCTCCCACTAGCGGGGCAGCACGAGCAGTTCTTC. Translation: CASSELPLAGQHEQFF.

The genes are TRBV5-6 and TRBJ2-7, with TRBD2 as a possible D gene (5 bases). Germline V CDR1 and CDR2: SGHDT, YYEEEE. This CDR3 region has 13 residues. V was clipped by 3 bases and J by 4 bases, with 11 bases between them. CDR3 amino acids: CASSSTSGYEQYF. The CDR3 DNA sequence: TGTGCCAGCAGCTCAACCTCGGGGTACGAGCAGTACTTC.

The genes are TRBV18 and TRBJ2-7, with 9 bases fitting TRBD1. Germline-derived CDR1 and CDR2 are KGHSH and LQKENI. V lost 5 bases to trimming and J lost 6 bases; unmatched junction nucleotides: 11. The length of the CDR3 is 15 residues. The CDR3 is CASSGKDRGGLEQYF. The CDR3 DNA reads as TGTGCCAGCTCAGGCAAGGACAGGGGCGGCCTCGAGCAGTACTTC.

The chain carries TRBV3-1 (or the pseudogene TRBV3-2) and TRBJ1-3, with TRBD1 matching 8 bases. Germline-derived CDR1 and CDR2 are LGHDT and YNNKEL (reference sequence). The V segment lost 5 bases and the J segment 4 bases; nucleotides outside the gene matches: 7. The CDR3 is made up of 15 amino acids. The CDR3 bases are TGTGCCAGCAGCGATACACAGGGGGGCGGAAACACCATATATTTT. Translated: CASSDTQGGGNTIYF.

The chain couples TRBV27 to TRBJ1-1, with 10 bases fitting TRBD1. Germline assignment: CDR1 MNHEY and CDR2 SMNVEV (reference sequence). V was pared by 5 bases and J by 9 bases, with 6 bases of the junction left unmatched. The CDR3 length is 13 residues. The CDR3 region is CASSHTGQGKAFF. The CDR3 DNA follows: TGTGCCAGCAGTCACACGGGACAGGGGAAAGCTTTCTTT.

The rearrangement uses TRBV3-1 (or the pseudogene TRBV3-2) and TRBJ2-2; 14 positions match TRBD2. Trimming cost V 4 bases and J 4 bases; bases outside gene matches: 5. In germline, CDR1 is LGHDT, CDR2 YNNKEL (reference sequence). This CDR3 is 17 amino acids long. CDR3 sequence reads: CASSRLAGGQVTGELFF. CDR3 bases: TGTGCCAGCAGCCGACTAGCGGGGGGGCAAGTCACCGGGGAGCTGTTTTTT.

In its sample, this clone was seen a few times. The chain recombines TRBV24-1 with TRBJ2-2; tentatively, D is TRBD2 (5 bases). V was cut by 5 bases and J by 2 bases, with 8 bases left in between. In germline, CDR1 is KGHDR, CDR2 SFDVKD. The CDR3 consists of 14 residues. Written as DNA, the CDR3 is TGTGCCACCAGTGGGGAGCATAACACCGGGGAGCTGTTTTTT. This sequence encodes CATSGEHNTGELFF.

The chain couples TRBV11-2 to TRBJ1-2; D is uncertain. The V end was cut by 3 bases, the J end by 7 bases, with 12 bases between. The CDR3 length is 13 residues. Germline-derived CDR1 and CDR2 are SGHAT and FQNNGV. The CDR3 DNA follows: TGTGCCAGCAGCTTGGGAGTGATGGGTGGCTACACCTTC. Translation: CASSLGVMGGYTF.

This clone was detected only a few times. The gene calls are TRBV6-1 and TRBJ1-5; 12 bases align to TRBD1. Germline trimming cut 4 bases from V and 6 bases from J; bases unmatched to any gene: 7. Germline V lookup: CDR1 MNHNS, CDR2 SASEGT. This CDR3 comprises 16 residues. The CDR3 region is CASSATGTGGTQPQHF. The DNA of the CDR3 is TGTGCCAGCAGTGCCACCGGGACAGGGGGCACTCAGCCCCAGCATTTT.

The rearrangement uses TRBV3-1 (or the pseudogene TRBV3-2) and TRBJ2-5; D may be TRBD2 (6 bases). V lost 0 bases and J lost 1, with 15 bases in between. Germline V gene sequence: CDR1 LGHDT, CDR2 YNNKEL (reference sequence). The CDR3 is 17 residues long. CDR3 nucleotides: TGTGCCAGCAGCCAAGATGTCGGGGGACCCCTCCAAGAGACCCAGTACTTC. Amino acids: CASSQDVGGPLQETQYF.

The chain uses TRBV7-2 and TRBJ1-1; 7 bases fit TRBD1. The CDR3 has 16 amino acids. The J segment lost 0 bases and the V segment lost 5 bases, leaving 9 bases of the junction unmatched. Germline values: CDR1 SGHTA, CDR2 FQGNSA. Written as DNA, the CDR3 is TGTGCCAGCAGCGTAACCGGGACAGCAATGAACACTGAAGCTTTCTTT. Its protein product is CASSVTGTAMNTEAFF.

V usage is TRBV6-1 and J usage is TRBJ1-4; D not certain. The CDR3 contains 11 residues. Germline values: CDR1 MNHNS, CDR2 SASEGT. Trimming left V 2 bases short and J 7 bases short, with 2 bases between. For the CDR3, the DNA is TGTGCCAGCAGTGAACTTGAAAAACTGTTTTTT. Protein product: CASSELEKLFF.